The next 24 T cell receptor beta chains were all read from a single sample in a study of T cell responses to AZD1222 COVID-19 vaccine (dated by TCRdb to 2020 to 2023). The receptor library was made with the immunoSEQ multiplex PCR assay. TCRdb took this table from immuneACCESS and kept in-frame rearrangements with V and J called. Such tables lack part of the clones; where checked against another copy, unresolved V genes explain under half of the gap, and the rest is unexplained. The sample table holds roughly 100,000 clones, of which about 86% were seen once. In total, the top ten clones hold 4% to 6% of the sample. The time point label, read with the paper, signifies: baseline before first vaccination. Sequences were derived from peripheral blood, sampled on day 0 of AZD1222 vaccination. These receptors all stem from an adult in good health.

This clone showed up just once. V gene TRBV3-1 (or the pseudogene TRBV3-2) combines with J gene TRBJ1-6; no firm D call. V was cut by 7 bases and J by 8 bases, with 12 bases left in between. Germline V gene lookup returns CDR1 LGHDT and CDR2 YNNKEL (reference sequence). This CDR3 is 13 amino acids long. The CDR3 sequence is CASTEAGYSPLHF. CDR3 nucleotides: TGTGCCAGCACCGAGGCGGGGTATTCACCCCTCCACTTT.

The rearrangement uses TRBV7-8 and TRBJ2-7; no clear D. The CDR3 runs to 15 residues. Germline assignment: CDR1 SGHVS and CDR2 FQNEAQ. V was shortened by 4 bases and J by 3 bases, with 16 bases between the two germline ends. The CDR3 sequence: CASSYRPDPIYEQYF. Here the CDR3 DNA reads TGTGCCAGCAGCTACAGACCAGATCCCATCTACGAGCAGTACTTC.

In its sample, this clone was seen a few times. This rearrangement joins TRBV2 to TRBJ2-1, with unresolved D. The CDR3 has 13 amino acids. V dropped 6 bases and J dropped 2 bases, with 8 bases sitting between them. Germline CDR1 is SNHLY and CDR2 is FYNNEI. The CDR3 region has the DNA TGTGCCAGCAGCAACTCCCCCTACAATGAGCAGTTCTTC. Residues: CASSNSPYNEQFF.

CDR3 sequence (DNA): TGTGCCAGCAGCAAATTAGGGGGACAGCACTCTGGAAACACCATATATTTT. This gives the protein CASSKLGGQHSGNTIYF. This chain links TRBV21-1 with TRBJ1-3; the table's D call, TRBD1, was not checked against the DNA. TRBV21-1 is designated a pseudogene. This CDR3 contains 17 residues.

This chain connects TRBV7-3 to TRBJ2-1, with 12 bases fitting TRBD2. Germline V gene sequence: CDR1 SGHTA, CDR2 FQGTGA. The CDR3 length is 15 residues. The junction had 8 bases not matched to a gene; V was cut back by 6 bases and J by 8 bases. The CDR3 region has the DNA TGTGCCAGCAGGTTCCTAGCGGGAGGGCCGTATGAGCAGTTCTTC. Its translation: CASRFLAGGPYEQFF.

In its sample, this clone was seen a few times. V and J are TRBV28 and TRBJ2-7, with no clear D. The CDR3 runs 16 residues. V was shortened by 5 bases and J by 1 base, with 18 bases between the two germline ends. Per the germline V gene, CDR1 is MDHEN and CDR2 is SYDVKM. CDR3 coding DNA: TGTGCCAGCAGTCCAGCAGCCTTATCTGATTCCTACGAGCAGTACTTC. Translating it yields CASSPAALSDSYEQYF.

The genes are TRBV7-8 and TRBJ1-3; D is uncertain. V was clipped by 2 bases and J by 2 bases, with 7 bases between them. This CDR3 contains 14 residues. Germline V gives CDR1 SGHVS, CDR2 FQNEAQ. The CDR3, as DNA: TGTGCCAGCAGCTTAAAGGTCCCTGGAAACACCATATATTTT. Translation: CASSLKVPGNTIYF.

The sample holds one count of this clone. This chain links TRBV29-1 with TRBJ1-1; D gene ambiguous. The CDR3 covers 13 residues. Between the trimmed V and J ends, which lost 6 bases and 2 bases, there was a span of 13 bases. CDR1 and CDR2 from the germline V gene are SQVTM and ANQGSEA. For the CDR3, the DNA is TGCAGCGTCAAGTATAGGCCCAACACTGAAGCTTTCTTT. Its translation is CSVKYRPNTEAFF.

The chain employs TRBV28 and TRBJ2-4; D assignment may be TRBD1 or TRBD2 (7 bases each). Trimming removed 6 bases from V and 8 bases from J, with 14 bases in between. From germline, CDR1 is MDHEN and CDR2 SYDVKM. The CDR3 is 13 amino acids. DNA of the CDR3: TGTGCCAGCAGCCCCCCAGGGGGGGACATTCAGTACTTC. It yields the protein CASSPPGGDIQYF.

V is TRBV12-3 or TRBV12-4 and J is TRBJ1-1, with no clear D. V lost 7 bases and J lost 10, with 16 bases in between. The CDR3 loop spans 12 amino acids. The CDR3 spells CASTLFPPGAFF. The CDR3 DNA follows: TGTGCCAGCACCTTGTTCCCGCCGGGAGCTTTCTTT.

CDR3: CASSYSSTDTQYF. The CDR3 region has the DNA TGCGCCAGCAGCTACAGTAGCACAGATACGCAGTATTTT. The J gene is TRBJ2-3, the V gene TRBV4-3, with unresolved D. The V end lost 5 bases, the J end lost 0 bases, and 6 bases lay between the germline ends. The CDR3 length is 13 residues. CDR1 LGHNA and CDR2 YSLEER come from the germline V gene.

The chain links TRBV19 to TRBJ1-1; 8 bases fit TRBD1. V dropped 3 bases and J dropped 2; count of bases not matched to a gene: 2. The CDR3 contains 14 residues. Looked up from germline, CDR1 is LNHDA and CDR2 is SQIVND (reference sequence). Written as DNA, the CDR3 is TGTGCCAGTAGTATGGGACAGGTAAACACTGAAGCTTTCTTT. Protein: CASSMGQVNTEAFF. Combining the CDR3 with reference TRBV19 and TRBJ1-1 gives the whole variable domain DGGITQSPKYLFRKEGQNVTLSCEQNLNHDAMYWYRQDPGQGLRLIYYSQIVNDFQKGDIAEGYSVSREKKESFPLTVTSAQKNPTAFYLCASSMGQVNTEAFFGQGTRLTVV.

This chain uses TRBV6-6 with TRBJ2-1; TRBD1 is a possible D gene (6 bases). With 2 bases removed from V and 10 bases from J, the gap between germline ends came to 12 bases. From germline, CDR1 is MNHNY and CDR2 SVGAGI (reference sequence). The CDR3 has 13 amino acids. The CDR3 coding sequence is TGTGCCAGCAGTTACCAACAGGGTGGGGAGCAGTTCTTC. Amino acid sequence: CASSYQQGGEQFF.

The chain has TRBV6-5 and TRBJ1-1; maybe TRBD1 (5 bases). Germline assignment: CDR1 MNHEY and CDR2 SVGAGI. This CDR3 is 15 amino acids long. Trimming removed 7 bases from V and 3 bases from J, with 18 bases in between. The CDR3 reads CASKEGTGRDTEAFF. The DNA of the CDR3 is TGTGCCAGCAAAGAGGGTACGGGGCGGGACACTGAAGCTTTCTTT.

V gene TRBV6-5 combines with J gene TRBJ2-7, with 10 bases lining up with TRBD2. Germline loops: CDR1 MNHEY, CDR2 SVGAGI. The CDR3 totals 14 residues. V dropped 8 bases and J dropped 3; count of bases not matched to a gene: 7. The CDR3 reads CASRPSGGLYEQYF. CDR3 DNA sequence: TGTGCCAGCCGGCCTAGCGGGGGACTCTACGAGCAGTACTTC.

The chain links TRBV27 to TRBJ2-1; 10 bases align to TRBD2. This CDR3 region has 13 residues. The germline gives CDR1 MNHEY, CDR2 SMNVEV (reference sequence). Unmatched junction bases numbered 5, after V lost 4 bases and J lost 11 bases. The CDR3 loop is CASSSASGGKQFF. The CDR3, as DNA: TGTGCCAGCAGTTCTGCTAGCGGGGGCAAGCAGTTCTTC.

V gene TRBV6-5 combines with J gene TRBJ2-3; 8 positions agree with TRBD2. The trim removed 8 bases at V and 3 bases at J, leaving 10 bases unmatched. The CDR3 sequence is 15 residues long. The germline CDR1 and CDR2 sequences are MNHEY and SVGAGI. The DNA of the CDR3 is TGTGCCAGCCGAGGGAGCGGGAGTTTTACAGATACGCAGTATTTT. Translating gives CASRGSGSFTDTQYF.

The chain uses TRBV5-8 and TRBJ2-5; a weak D match, TRBD1 (6 bases). The CDR3 loop spans 13 amino acids. V was trimmed by 6 bases and J by 1 base, leaving 10 bases between them. CDR1 is SGHTS and CDR2 is YDEGEE in the germline V gene. In nucleotides, the CDR3 is TGTGCCAGCATTAGGGGGTTCCAAGAGACCCAGTACTTC. Translated, it gives CASIRGFQETQYF.

The V and J genes are TRBV6-5 and TRBJ1-1; the D is unclear. V was pared by 8 bases and J by 1 base, with 14 bases between. Germline V gives CDR1 MNHEY, CDR2 SVGAGI. This CDR3 has 14 amino acids. The CDR3: CASRKGSTNTEAFF. The CDR3 region has the DNA TGTGCCAGCCGGAAAGGCAGCACGAACACTGAAGCTTTCTTT.

The J gene is TRBJ1-1, the V gene TRBV25-1, with D unresolved. The CDR3 runs 11 residues. Germline loops: CDR1 MGHDK, CDR2 SYGVNS. V was pared by 4 bases and J by 5 bases, with 5 bases between. CDR3 DNA sequence: TGTGCCAGCAGTGGCGGGACTGAAGCTTTCTTT. Encoded protein: CASSGGTEAFF.

J is TRBJ2-7 and V is TRBV6-5, with TRBD1 matching over 7 bases. Trimming removed 6 bases from V and 0 bases from J; junction bases left unmatched: 5. This CDR3 contains 14 residues. CDR1 is MNHEY and CDR2 is SVGAGI in the germline V gene. The CDR3 sequence is CASSETGSSYEQYF. Here the CDR3 DNA reads TGTGCCAGCAGCGAGACAGGGAGCTCCTACGAGCAGTACTTC.

The chain has TRBV2 and TRBJ2-3; D call uncertain. Germline V gene lookup returns CDR1 SNHLY and CDR2 FYNNEI. The CDR3 extends over 13 amino acids. The germline V and J ends were trimmed by 5 bases and 2 bases, with 8 bases remaining between them. CDR3 DNA: TGTGCCAGCAGTCCTCCCTCCACAGATACGCAGTATTTT. As protein: CASSPPSTDTQYF.

This chain connects TRBV5-8 to TRBJ2-1, with D tentatively TRBD1 (6 bases). The CDR3 contains 16 residues. The V gene lost 5 bases and the J gene lost 4 bases, with 19 bases spanning the gap. Germline-derived CDR1 and CDR2 are SGHTS and YDEGEE. The CDR3 sequence: CASSIAEDRMYNEQFF. In DNA form, the CDR3 reads TGTGCCAGCAGTATTGCGGAAGACAGGATGTACAATGAGCAGTTCTTC. Filled out from reference TRBV5-8 and TRBJ2-1, the complete variable domain reads EAGVTQSPTHLIKTRGQQATLRCSPISGHTSVYWYQQALGLGLQFLLWYDEGEERNRGNFPPRFSGRQFPNYSSELNVNALELEDSALYLCASSIAEDRMYNEQFFGPGTRLTVL.

The V and J genes are TRBV2 and TRBJ2-2; 7 bases are a match to TRBD1. The germline CDR1 and CDR2 sequences are SNHLY and FYNNEI. Unmatched junction bases numbered 3, after V lost 4 bases and J lost 1 base. The CDR3 extends over 15 amino acids. CDR3 sequence (DNA): TGTGCCAGCAGTGGAGACAGGGTGAACACCGGGGAGCTGTTTTTT. Translated: CASSGDRVNTGELFF.